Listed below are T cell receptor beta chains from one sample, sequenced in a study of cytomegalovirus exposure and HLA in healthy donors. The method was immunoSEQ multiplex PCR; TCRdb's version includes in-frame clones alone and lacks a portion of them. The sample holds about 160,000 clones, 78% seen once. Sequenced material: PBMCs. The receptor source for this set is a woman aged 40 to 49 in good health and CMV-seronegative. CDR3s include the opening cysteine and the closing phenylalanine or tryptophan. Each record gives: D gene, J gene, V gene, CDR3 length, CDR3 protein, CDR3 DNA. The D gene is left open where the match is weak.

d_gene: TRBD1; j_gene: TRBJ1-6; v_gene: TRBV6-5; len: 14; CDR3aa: CASNRQGYNSPLHF; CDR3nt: TGTGCCAGCAACCGACAGGGCTATAATTCACCCCTCCACTTT
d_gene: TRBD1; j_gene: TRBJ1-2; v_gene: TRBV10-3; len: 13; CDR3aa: CASGQGPNYGYTF; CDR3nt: TGTGCCAGCGGACAGGGGCCTAACTATGGCTACACCTTC
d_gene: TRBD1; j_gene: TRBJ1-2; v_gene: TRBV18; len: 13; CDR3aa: CASSYDRAGGYTF; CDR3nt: TGTGCCAGCTCATACGACAGGGCGGGTGGCTACACCTTC
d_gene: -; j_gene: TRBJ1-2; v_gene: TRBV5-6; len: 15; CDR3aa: CASSSGQLANYGYTF; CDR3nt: TGTGCCAGCAGTTCTGGACAGTTAGCTAACTATGGCTACACCTTC
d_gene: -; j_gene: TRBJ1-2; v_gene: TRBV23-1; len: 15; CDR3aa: CASPNSGRGSYGYTF; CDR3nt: TGCGCCAGCCCGAATTCGGGCAGGGGATCCTATGGCTACACCTTC
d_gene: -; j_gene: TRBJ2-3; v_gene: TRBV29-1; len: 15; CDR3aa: CGVEGNRDSTDTQYF; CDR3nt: TGCGGCGTTGAAGGGAACAGGGACAGCACAGATACGCAGTATTTT
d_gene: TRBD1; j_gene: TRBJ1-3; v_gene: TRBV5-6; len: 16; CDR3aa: CASSHWGTGRRNTIYF; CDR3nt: TGTGCCAGCAGCCATTGGGGGACAGGGCGGCGAAACACCATATATTTT
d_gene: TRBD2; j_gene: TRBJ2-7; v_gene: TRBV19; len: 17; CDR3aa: CASSLRLAGAITYEQYF; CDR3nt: TGTGCCAGTAGTTTAAGACTAGCGGGGGCGATTACCTACGAGCAGTACTTC
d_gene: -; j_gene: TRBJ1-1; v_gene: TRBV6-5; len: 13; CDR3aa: CASSYFGDTEAFF; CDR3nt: TGTGCCAGCAGTTACTTCGGGGACACTGAAGCTTTCTTT
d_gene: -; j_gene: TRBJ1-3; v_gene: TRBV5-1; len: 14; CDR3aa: CASSPGSSGNTIYF; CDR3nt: TGCGCCAGCAGCCCCGGGTCGTCTGGAAACACCATATATTTT